These 3 T cell receptor beta chains share one sample of origin, sequenced in a study of blood T cell repertoires in COVID-19. Profiling relied on immunoSEQ multiplex PCR, and the TCRdb table lists in-frame clones only, not all of them. Of some 300,000 clones in the sample, just under 90% were seen once. Source material: peripheral blood. All receptors derive from a woman aged 45-65 years with COVID-19, enrolled during active disease.

The rearrangement uses TRBV6-4 and TRBJ1-1, with TRBD1 matching 10 bases. Germline CDR1 and CDR2: MRHNA and SNTAGT. The trim removed 6 bases at V and 3 bases at J, leaving 4 bases unmatched. The CDR3 runs 14 residues. CDR3 nucleotide sequence: TGTGCCAGCAGACTCGGGACAGGGGACACTGAAGCTTTCTTT. Translation gives CASRLGTGDTEAFF.

The V and J genes are TRBV6-2 or TRBV6-3 and TRBJ2-1, with D unresolved. The CDR3 runs 12 residues. Trimming removed 2 bases from V and 4 bases from J, with 3 bases in between. Germline V gene data show CDR1 as MNHEY and CDR2 as SVGEGT. The CDR3 sequence is CASSYQYNEQFF. In DNA form, the CDR3 reads TGTGCCAGCAGTTACCAATACAATGAGCAGTTCTTC.

V gene TRBV7-3 combines with J gene TRBJ2-7, with D perhaps matching TRBD1 (6 bases). V gave up 5 bases and J gave up 5 bases, with 13 bases separating them. The V gene's germline CDR1 is SGHTA and CDR2 FQGTGA. This CDR3 region has 13 residues. CDR3 amino acids: CASSRKGGDEQYF. The CDR3 DNA reads as TGTGCCAGCAGCCGGAAAGGGGGAGACGAGCAGTACTTC.